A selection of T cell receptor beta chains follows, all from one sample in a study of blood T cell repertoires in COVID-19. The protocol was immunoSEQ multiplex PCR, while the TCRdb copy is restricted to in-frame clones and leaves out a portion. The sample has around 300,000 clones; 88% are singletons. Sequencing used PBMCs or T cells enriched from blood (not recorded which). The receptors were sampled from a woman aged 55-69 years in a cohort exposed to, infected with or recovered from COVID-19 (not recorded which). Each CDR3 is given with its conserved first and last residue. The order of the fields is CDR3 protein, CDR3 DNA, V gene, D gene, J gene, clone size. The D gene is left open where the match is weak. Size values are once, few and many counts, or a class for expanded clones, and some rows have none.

CASSLGTGGPLKTQYF | TGTGCCAGCAGCTTAGGAACGGGAGGGCCTTTGAAGACCCAGTACTTC | TRBV7-2 | TRBD2 | TRBJ2-5 | once
CASSLAETRDRGPYTF | TGTGCCAGCAGCTTGGCCGAGACCCGGGACAGGGGGCCCTACACCTTC | TRBV5-6 | TRBD1 | TRBJ1-2 | .
CASSLATGAGTNEQFF | TGTGCCAGCAGCTTGGCAACAGGGGCGGGGACCAATGAGCAGTTCTTC | TRBV5-6 | . | TRBJ2-1 | .
CASSIFKGAEAFF | TGTGCCAGTAGTATATTTAAGGGAGCTGAAGCTTTCTTT | TRBV19 | . | TRBJ1-1 | .
CASSAFPGQLTHSNTGELFF | TGTGCCAGCAGCGCATTCCCGGGACAGCTGACCCACTCCAACACCGGGGAGCTGTTTTTT | TRBV9 | TRBD1 | TRBJ2-2 | .
CASSYGQGARGNTIYF | TGTGCCAGCAGCTACGGACAGGGGGCGCGAGGAAACACCATATATTTT | TRBV7-9 | TRBD1 | TRBJ1-3 | .
CASSVYPPGQGNYGYTF | TGTGCCAGCAGCGTCTATCCCCCGGGACAGGGGAACTATGGCTACACCTTC | TRBV9 | TRBD1 | TRBJ1-2 | .
CASKGDGPPDEQYF | TGTGCCAGCAAGGGGGACGGACCCCCCGACGAGCAGTACTTC | TRBV2 | . | TRBJ2-7 | .
CASRPGELNYNEQFF | TGTGCCAGTAGACCGGGGGAATTAAACTACAATGAGCAGTTCTTC | TRBV19 | . | TRBJ2-1 | .
CASSPGAGRTSDEQFF | TGTGCCAGCAGCCCCGGGGCAGGGAGGACTTCAGATGAGCAGTTCTTC | TRBV7-3 | . | TRBJ2-1 | .
CASSQGDRTDTQYF | TGTGCCAGCAGCCAGGGAGACAGGACAGATACGCAGTATTTT | TRBV4-2 | . | TRBJ2-3 | once
CASSSTILVDRGRNEQFF | TGTGCCAGCAGTTCAACCATCCTAGTTGACAGGGGACGGAATGAGCAGTTCTTC | TRBV27 | TRBD1 | TRBJ2-1 | .
CASSLGLGDYNEQFF | TGTGCCAGCAGCTTGGGACTAGGAGACTACAATGAGCAGTTCTTC | TRBV5-4 | . | TRBJ2-1 | .
CASSQVPSGRLYNEQFF | TGTGCCAGCAGCCAAGTCCCAAGCGGGAGGCTTTACAATGAGCAGTTCTTC | TRBV3-1/TRBV3-2 | TRBD2 | TRBJ2-1 | .
CAISAPGTGEGEQFF | TGTGCCATCAGTGCCCCCGGGACAGGGGAGGGTGAGCAGTTCTTC | TRBV10-3 | TRBD1 | TRBJ2-1 | .
CASSFRLAGVATGELFF | TGTGCCAGCAGTTTCCGACTAGCGGGAGTGGCGACCGGGGAGCTGTTTTTT | TRBV6-2/TRBV6-3 | TRBD2 | TRBJ2-2 | few
CASIYSLMNTEAFF | TGTGCCAGCATCTATTCCCTGATGAACACTGAAGCTTTCTTT | TRBV6-6 | . | TRBJ1-1 | few
CASQTGTSGTEQYF | TGTGCCAGCCAGACCGGGACTAGCGGGACCGAGCAGTACTTC | TRBV19 | TRBD2 | TRBJ2-7 | .
CASREGLAGVAGEQYF | TGCGCCAGCAGGGAGGGACTAGCGGGAGTAGCGGGCGAGCAGTACTTC | TRBV10-2 | TRBD2 | TRBJ2-7 | .
CAISERGGADTEAFF | TGTGCCATCAGTGAAAGGGGGGGCGCCGACACTGAAGCTTTCTTT | TRBV10-3 | . | TRBJ1-1 | .
CASRSQVSYNEQFF | TGTGCCAGCAGGTCACAGGTCTCCTACAATGAGCAGTTCTTC | TRBV3-1/TRBV3-2 | . | TRBJ2-1 | .
CASSAFGNTIYF | TGTGCCAGCAGTGCGTTTGGAAACACCATATATTTT | TRBV25-1 | . | TRBJ1-3 | .
CASSALGTSDSYEQYF | TGTGCCAGTAGCGCTCTCGGGACTAGCGACTCCTACGAGCAGTACTTC | TRBV19 | TRBD2 | TRBJ2-7 | .
CSVRTGTSGTYNEQFF | TGCAGCGTACGTACTGGGACTAGCGGTACCTACAATGAGCAGTTCTTC | TRBV29-1 | TRBD2 | TRBJ2-1 | .
CASNSGGLAGQETQYF | TGCGCCAGCAACTCGGGGGGACTAGCGGGACAAGAGACCCAGTACTTC | TRBV5-1 | TRBD2 | TRBJ2-5 | .